These T cell receptor delta chains were read from a single sample in a study of Vδ1+ human thymocytes. TCRdb re-analyzed the multiplex PCR reads via CATT. The sample comprises under 25,000 delta-chain clones, around 32% of which are singletons, and 1.5% to 2% rests with the top ten. What was sequenced was Vdelta1+ gamma-delta thymocytes from the thymus. Every receptor here comes from a boy younger than two who had congenital heart surgery. Both conserved end residues are part of each CDR3. The D gene is left open where the match is weak. The size entry is marked missing in some rows and otherwise reads once, few, many or a size class.

TRDV1,once,TRDJ1,TRDD3,CALGPREGTGGRLIF,TGTGCTCTTGGCCCCAGGGAAGGTACTGGGGGACGCCTCATCTTT
TRDV1,few,TRDJ1,TRDD3,CALGEALPHWGILNTDKLIF,TGTGCTCTTGGGGAAGCCCTTCCCCACTGGGGGATACTGAACACCGATAAACTCATCTTT
TRDV1,.,TRDJ1,TRDD2,CALGELSFLRTPYDERIF,TGTGCTCTTGGGGAACTCTCCTTCCTACGCACTCCCTATGATGAACGCATCTTT
TRDV1,once,TRDJ1,TRDD2,CALGGPPKAFLWVLGYTDKLIF,TGTGCTCTTGGGGGGCCTCCTAAGGCCTTCCTATGGGTACTGGGATACACCGATAAACTCATCTTT
TRDV1,few,TRDJ1,TRDD3,CALGANTGGLTDTDKLIF,TGTGCTCTTGGGGCGAATACTGGGGGACTGACTGATACCGATAAACTCATCTTT
TRDV1,.,TRDJ1,TRDD3,CALGEPPNPWGIQSYTDKPIF,TGTGCTCTTGGGGAACCCCCAAATCCCTGGGGGATACAGTCGTACACCGATAAACCCATCTTT
TRDV1,medium-sized,TRDJ1,.,CALGTPYVTGYTDKLIF,TGTGCTCTTGGGACTCCCTACGTAACTGGGTACACCGATAAACTCATCTTT
TRDV1,.,TRDJ1,.,CALGELPRPDSDRILGGTDKLIF,TGTGCTCTTGGGGAACTTCCCCGCCCCGATTCAGATCGCATACTCGGGGGCACCGATAAACTCATCTTT
TRDV1,.,TRDJ1,TRDD3,CALGEDFGTGGYRVVVTDKLIF,TGTGCTCTTGGGGAAGACTTCGGCACTGGGGGATACCGGGTAGTAGTCACCGATAAACTCATCTTT
TRDV1,.,TRDJ1,TRDD3,CALGASDFPMYWGILTYTDKLIF,TGTGCTCTTGGGGCCAGCGACTTCCCGATGTACTGGGGGATACTTACGTACACCGATAAACTCATCTTT
TRDV1,.,TRDJ1,TRDD3,CALGGGPSRTGGYAGRADKLIF,TGTGCTCTTGGGGGGGGTCCGTCCCGAACTGGGGGATACGCGGGTAGAGCCGATAAACTCATCTTT
TRDV1,few,TRDJ1,.,CALGELVGSYGIRLYTDKLIF,TGTGCTCTTGGGGAACTGGTAGGTTCCTACGGGATACGCTTGTACACCGATAAACTCATCTTT
TRDV1,few,TRDJ1,TRDD3,CALGGVLRVVGDLTDKLIF,TGTGCTCTTGGGGGAGTTTTACGCGTAGTGGGGGATTTAACCGATAAACTCATCTTT
TRDV1,.,TRDJ1,TRDD3,CALGEALGRPLGDRVSYTDKLIF,TGTGCTCTTGGGGAAGCACTAGGAAGGCCCCTGGGGGATAGAGTTTCGTACACCGATAAACTCATCTTT
TRDV1,.,TRDJ1,TRDD3,CALGDGGLPTQYWGIFAKLIF,TGTGCTCTTGGGGACGGGGGCCTTCCTACCCAGTACTGGGGGATATTCGCTAAACTCATCTTT
TRDV1,.,TRDJ1,.,CALGDSVLRHHGRYTDKLIF,TGTGCTCTTGGGGACTCTGTACTGAGGCACCATGGGCGGTACACCGATAAACTCATCTTT
TRDV1,medium-sized,TRDJ1,.,CALGEPIKVVEGWRSTTDKLIF,TGTGCTCTTGGGGAACCGATCAAAGTCGTCGAGGGATGGCGAAGTACCACCGATAAACTCATCTTT
TRDV1,few,TRDJ1,.,CALGEIPPGAVYTDKLIF,TGTGCTCTTGGGGAAATCCCCCCCGGGGCCGTGTACACCGATAAACTCATCTTT
TRDV1,many,TRDJ1,TRDD3,CALEKAPLLTGGTYTDKLIF,TGTGCTCTTGAGAAGGCTCCCCTCCTTACTGGGGGAACCTACACCGATAAACTCATCTTT
TRDV1,.,TRDJ1,TRDD3,CALGDDDQALTGEYARGTDKLIF,TGTGCTCTTGGGGATGACGATCAAGCCCTAACTGGGGAATACGCTAGGGGTACCGATAAACTCATCTTT
TRDV1,.,TRDJ1,.,CALGERPRPASYWGVYTDKLIF,TGTGCTCTTGGGGAACGTCCCCGTCCGGCCTCCTACTGGGGAGTGTACACCGATAAACTCATCTTT
TRDV1,medium-sized,TRDJ1,.,CALGISVVGRYTDKLIF,TGTGCTCTTGGGATTTCGGTGGTGGGGAGGTACACCGATAAACTCATCTTT
TRDV1,.,TRDJ1,TRDD3,CALGGTFLLGDTVPQFLYTDKLIF,TGTGCTCTTGGGGGGACCTTCCTACTGGGGGATACCGTACCCCAGTTCTTGTACACCGATAAACTCATCTTT
TRDV1,.,TRDJ1,TRDD3,CALGAIPQRIRGVYKLIF,TGTGCTCTTGGGGCGATTCCCCAGAGGATACGCGGGGTCTATAAACTAATCTTT
TRDV1,.,TRDJ1,TRDD3,CALGELVPTLVLGDTTTDKLIF,TGTGCTCTTGGGGAACTAGTTCCTACTTTGGTACTGGGGGATACTACCACCGATAAACTCATCTTT
TRDV1,few,TRDJ1,TRDD3,CALVLRGVLGDTRGADKLIF,TGTGCTCTTGTCCTACGTGGCGTACTGGGGGATACGCGGGGAGCCGATAAACTCATCTTT
TRDV1,.,TRDJ1,.,CAPGELSYLTGDSDKLIF,TGTGCTCCTGGGGAACTTTCCTACCTCACTGGGGATTCCGATAAACTCATCTTT
TRDV1,medium-sized,TRDJ1,TRDD3,CALGESGGYLPLGDGLIF,TGTGCTCTTGGGGAATCCGGAGGTTACCTACCTCTGGGGGATGGACTCATCTTT
TRDV1,.,TRDJ1,.,CALGGAGEAGYWLFNTDKLIF,TGTGCTCTTGGGGGAGCAGGGGAGGCGGGGTACTGGCTCTTCAACACCGATAAACTCATCTTT
TRDV1,.,TRDJ1,TRDD3,CALGEPGRGYGGYKTDKLIF,TGTGCTCTTGGGGAACCCGGCCGGGGCTATGGGGGATATAAGACCGATAAACTCATCTTT
TRDV1,many,TRDJ1,.,CALGELPLLPVCTPPDKLIF,TGTGCTCTTGGGGAACTACCCCTCCTTCCAGTCTGTACTCCCCCCGATAAACTCATCTTT
TRDV1,few,TRDJ1,TRDD3,CALGERPNLLGDTDKLIF,TGTGCTCTTGGGGAACGACCCAACCTACTGGGGGATACCGATAAACTCATCTTT
TRDV1,few,TRDJ1,TRDD3,CALGELSVGLSGGYGYKLIF,TGTGCTCTTGGGGAACTCTCCGTCGGGCTCAGTGGGGGATACGGGTATAAACTCATCTTT
TRDV1,medium-sized,TRDJ1,.,CALGVGGAYTDKLIF,TGTGCTCTTGGGGTCGGGGGCGCCTACACCGATAAACTCATCTTT
TRDV1,.,TRDJ1,TRDD3,CALGDEVTPTRTGGHNPKLIF,TGTGCTCTTGGGGACGAGGTGACTCCTACCCGTACTGGGGGACATAATCCTAAACTCATCTTT
TRDV1,.,TRDJ1,TRDD3,CALGVLPRLGDNGPLHKLIF,TGTGCTCTTGGGGTACTTCCTCGACTGGGGGATAACGGGCCCCTACATAAACTCATCTTT
TRDV1,few,TRDJ1,TRDD3,CALGDIAGGWDKLIF,TGTGCTCTCGGGGATATAGCCGGAGGCTGGGATAAACTCATCTTT
TRDV1,.,TRDJ1,.,CALGEMLGVPGRGSSDTDKLIF,TGTGCCCTTGGGGAAATGTTAGGAGTGCCGGGGCGGGGATCGTCCGACACCGATAAACTCATCTTT
TRDV1,.,TRDJ1,.,CALGRWGAQYPDKLIF,TGTGCTCTTGGGCGGTGGGGCGCTCAATACCCCGATAAACTCATCTTT
TRDV1,once,TRDJ1,TRDD3,CARGELALSRGGYTDKLIF,TGTGCTCGTGGGGAACTAGCGCTTTCCCGTGGGGGATATACCGATAAACTCATCTTT
TRDV1,.,TRDJ1,.,CALGELGTLTDKLIF,TGTGCTCTTGGGGAACTAGGGACCCTGACCGATAAACTCATCTTT
TRDV1,few,TRDJ1,.,CALGERYGRGWDNGLLIF,TGTGCTCTTGGGGAACGGTACGGAAGGGGTTGGGATAATGGTTTGCTCATCTTT
TRDV1,.,TRDJ1,.,CALGEVMGGLIF,TGTGCTCTTGGGGAAGTAATGGGAGGACTCATCTTT
TRDV1,once,TRDJ1,TRDD3,CALGGSYSYWGIRRRGTEYTDKLIF,TGTGCTCTTGGCGGTTCCTACTCGTACTGGGGGATACGCCGGAGGGGAACTGAGTACACCGATAAACTCATCTTT
TRDV1,.,TRDJ1,.,CALGERSVIGDKLIF,TGTGCTCTTGGGGAACGGTCTGTAATCGGCGATAAACTCATCTTT
TRDV1,many,TRDJ1,TRDD2,CALGGPPSYDKLIF,TGTGCTCTTGGGGGCCCCCCTTCCTACGATAAACTCATCTTT
TRDV1,.,TRDJ1,TRDD2,CALGDTFLPHSTDKLIF,TGTGCTCTTGGGGACACCTTCCTACCTCATAGCACCGATAAACTCATCTTT
TRDV1,.,TRDJ1,TRDD3,CALGELRLRWGIRMGFGTDKLIF,TGTGCTCTTGGGGAACTCCGCCTTCGCTGGGGGATACGCATGGGGTTTGGGACCGATAAACTCATCTTT